This T cell receptor beta chain originates from a study of neoadjuvant anti-PD-1 for oral cavity cancer. From germline, CDR1 is MDHEN and CDR2 SYDVKM. The CDR3 covers 16 residues. Trimming removed 4 bases at V and 4 bases at J, with 19 bases between. This clone is a singleton in its sample. Here immunoSEQ multiplex PCR was the method, and the copy in TCRdb shows in-frame clones only, minus some. The sample includes around 16,000 clones, roughly 62% seen only once; the top ten take approximately 2.6%. The chain couples TRBV28 to TRBJ1-2; D might be TRBD1 (6 bases). The specimen comprised PBMCs, sampled before nivolumab (anti-PD-1) treatment. The sequence derives from a person between 40 and 85 years old with oral cavity squamous cell carcinoma. CDR3 region: CASSSTPGQSPYGYTF. The CDR3 bases are TGTGCCAGCAGTTCCACCCCCGGACAGTCACCCTATGGCTACACCTTC.